The 5 T cell receptor beta chains listed next were all sequenced from one sample in a study of blood T cells in healthy people across ages. A second roughly 6 to 12 cycle PCR used barcoded and J-beta primers. One entry per CDR3 protein, called by TCRdb with MiXCR from the 5' RACE reads. Found here are hundreds of thousands of distinct CDR3 sequences, roughly 24% of them singletons; the top ten hold approximately 2.9%. These records were also assigned to another study, of T cells of mothers and their children.

Material for sequencing was blood. These receptors were obtained from a boy aged 5-17 years in good health.

V usage is TRBV5-1 and J usage is TRBJ2-7, with a weak D call TRBD1 (5 bases). The CDR3 covers 13 residues. CDR1 is SGHRS, CDR2 YFSETQ, per germline. V was shortened by 2 bases and J by 2 bases, with 8 bases between the two germline ends. The CDR3 protein is CASSLGVPYEQYF. In DNA, the CDR3 is TGCGCCAGCAGCTTAGGGGTTCCCTACGAGCAGTACTTC.

V gene TRBV11-2 combines with J gene TRBJ2-7; 12 bases fit TRBD2. Germline V CDR1 and CDR2: SGHAT, FQNNGV. With V trimmed by 4 bases and J by 10 bases, 2 bases remained unmatched. There are 12 residues in the CDR3. The CDR3 region has the DNA TGTGCCAGCAGCTCGACTAGCGGGGGTCAGTACTTC. Translation: CASSSTSGGQYF. Complete variable domain (other parts from reference TRBV11-2 and TRBJ2-7): EAGVAQSPRYKIIEKRQSVAFWCNPISGHATLYWYQQILGQGPKLLIQFQNNGVVDDSQLPKDRFSAERLKGVDSTLKIQPAKLEDSAVYLCASSSTSGGQYFGPGTRLTVT.

Only a few counts were recorded for this clonotype. V is TRBV7-3 and J is TRBJ2-3; D possibly uses TRBD1 or TRBD2 (5 bases each). Trimming removed 3 bases at V and 6 bases at J, with 10 bases between. This CDR3 contains 13 residues. Per germline, CDR1 SGHTA and CDR2 FQGTGA. The CDR3 DNA reads TGTGCCAGCAGCTTCGGGACCTTTGATACGCAGTATTTT. This encodes CASSFGTFDTQYF.

This clonotype has more than one count but fewer than ten. This rearrangement joins TRBV2 to TRBJ1-4; D is perhaps TRBD1 (5 bases). This CDR3 contains 17 residues. Per germline, CDR1 SNHLY and CDR2 FYNNEI. Trimming shortened V by 1 base and J by 14 bases, and 26 bases separated the two germline ends. The CDR3 loop is CASSEERVRDSGGKLFF. CDR3 DNA: TGTGCCAGCAGTGAAGAAAGAGTACGAGACAGCGGGGGAAAGCTGTTTTTT. Drawing the rest from reference TRBV2 and TRBJ1-4, the complete variable domain is EPEVTQTPSHQVTQMGQEVILRCVPISNHLYFYWYRQILGQKVEFLVSFYNNEISEKSEIFDDQFSVERPDGSNFTLKIRSTKLEDSAMYFCASSEERVRDSGGKLFFGSGTQLSVL.

V and J are TRBV20-1 and TRBJ2-6; possible D gene TRBD1, 6 bases. The CDR3 is 17 residues long. CDR1 and CDR2 (germline): DFQATT, SNEGSKA (reference sequence). Trimming cost V 3 bases and J 0 bases, with 15 bases left between them. The DNA of the CDR3 is TGCAGTGCTAGGGCCACAGGGCTCATCTCTGGGGCCAACGTCCTGACTTTC. Translation: CSARATGLISGANVLTF.